A selection of T cell receptor beta chains follows, all from one sample in a study of shared clonotypes between healthy human individuals. Sequencing used immunoSEQ multiplex PCR; TCRdb keeps in-frame clones, though not all of them. The repertoire holds 2 million to 2.5 million clones, with about 92% as singletons. Sequencing used naive CD8+ T cells from PBMCs. The receptors stem from a man younger than 35 in good health. Some clones in this sample may be carry-over from other donors' samples. The CDR3 runs from the conserved cysteine through the conserved F or W. A D gene is named only where the DNA matches it firmly. Not every row has a clone size; where given, it reads once, few, many or a size class.

>TRBJ2-3|NA|TRBV5-1|NA
CASSLGLRNTDTQYF
TGCGCCAGCAGCTTGGGTTTACGGAACACAGATACGCAGTATTTT
>TRBJ2-6|NA|TRBV5-6|NA
CASSSPGASNVLTF
TGTGCCAGCAGCTCCCCGGGGGCCTCCAACGTCCTGACTTTC
>TRBJ2-5|NA|TRBV7-8|NA
CASSPRGITETQYF
TGTGCCAGCAGCCCTCGGGGGATCACGGAGACCCAGTACTTC
>TRBJ1-1|NA|TRBV28|NA
CASSLVGTEAFF
TGTGCCAGCAGTTTAGTCGGCACTGAAGCTTTCTTT
>TRBJ1-1|NA|TRBV2|NA
CASVLWTGNTEAFF
TGTGCCAGCGTTCTCTGGACGGGCAACACTGAAGCTTTCTTT
>TRBJ2-3|NA|TRBV9|NA
CASSVAPVELTSTDTQYF
TGTGCCAGCAGCGTAGCCCCGGTTGAGCTTACTAGCACAGATACGCAGTATTTT
>TRBJ1-1|few|TRBV14|NA
CASSPSWGMAFF
TGTGCCAGCAGCCCTTCTTGGGGGATGGCTTTCTTT
>TRBJ1-1|once|TRBV28|NA
CASRGGPNTEAFF
TGTGCCAGCAGAGGCGGGCCCAACACTGAAGCTTTCTTT
>TRBJ1-4|NA|TRBV10-2|TRBD1
CASSTGTGNEKLFF
TGCGCCAGCAGTACCGGGACAGGGAATGAAAAACTGTTTTTT
>TRBJ1-2|NA|TRBV5-1|NA
CASSLWTPANYGYTF
TGCGCCAGCAGCTTGTGGACACCAGCTAACTATGGCTACACCTTC
>TRBJ2-3|NA|TRBV10-3|TRBD1
CAIRRDREGTDTQYF
TGTGCCATCAGACGGGACAGGGAAGGCACAGATACGCAGTATTTT
>TRBJ2-2|NA|TRBV11-2|TRBD1
CASSNRDRTGELFF
TGTGCCAGCAGCAACCGGGACAGGACCGGGGAGCTGTTTTTT
>TRBJ1-2|NA|TRBV7-8|NA
CASSSRSGGNYGYTF
TGTGCCAGCAGTTCCCGGTCAGGCGGAAACTATGGCTACACCTTC
>TRBJ2-7|NA|TRBV7-9|NA
CASSSRAGAWGEQYF
TGTGCCAGCAGCTCAAGGGCCGGGGCCTGGGGCGAGCAGTACTTC
>TRBJ1-1|NA|TRBV5-4|TRBD1
CASSLDRGHTEAFF
TGTGCCAGCAGCTTGGACAGGGGGCACACTGAAGCTTTCTTT
>TRBJ2-3|NA|TRBV15|NA
CATSRRQIGTDTQYF
TGTGCCACCAGCAGAAGACAGATAGGCACAGATACGCAGTATTTT
>TRBJ2-7|NA|TRBV27|NA
CASSSRPRQRTYEQYF
TGTGCCAGCAGCTCTCGACCCCGACAGCGGACCTACGAGCAGTACTTC
>TRBJ1-2|NA|TRBV19|NA
CASSITRDSNYGYTF
TGTGCCAGTAGCATAACACGGGACTCTAACTATGGCTACACCTTC
>TRBJ2-1|NA|TRBV9|NA
CASSPPSTQGNEQFF
TGTGCCAGCAGCCCTCCCTCCACTCAGGGAAACGAGCAGTTCTTC
>TRBJ2-7|NA|TRBV28|NA
CASSGVESYEQYF
TGTGCCAGCAGCGGGGTGGAGTCCTACGAGCAGTACTTC
>TRBJ1-4|NA|TRBV9|NA
CASSGGDFTNEKLFF
TGTGCCAGCAGCGGGGGGGATTTCACTAATGAAAAACTGTTTTTT
>TRBJ1-2|NA|TRBV9|NA
CASSANPQGRANYGYTF
TGTGCCAGCAGCGCCAACCCACAGGGCCGGGCTAACTATGGCTACACCTTC
>TRBJ1-5|NA|TRBV27|NA
CASSFQGRQPQHF
TGTGCCAGCAGTTTCCAGGGGCGGCAGCCCCAGCATTTT
>TRBJ1-2|few|TRBV6-5|NA
CASSPQGDGYTF
TGTGCCAGCAGCCCACAGGGAGATGGCTACACCTTC
>TRBJ2-7|NA|TRBV27|NA
CASSPIDRNGVGYEQYF
TGTGCCAGCAGTCCCATAGACAGGAACGGAGTAGGCTACGAGCAGTACTTC
>TRBJ2-1|NA|TRBV27|TRBD2
CASSLGGSYNEQFF
TGTGCCAGCAGTTTGGGGGGGTCCTACAATGAGCAGTTCTTC
>TRBJ2-7|NA|TRBV30|TRBD1
CAGIAWDRSYEQYF
TGTGCCGGCATTGCCTGGGACAGGTCCTACGAGCAGTACTTC
>TRBJ2-7|NA|TRBV28|TRBD2
CASNNLAGGPYEQYF
TGTGCCAGTAATAACCTAGCGGGAGGCCCCTACGAGCAGTACTTC
>TRBJ2-7|once|TRBV28|NA
CASSLMWLDTTYEQYF
TGTGCCAGCAGTTTAATGTGGTTGGACACTACCTACGAGCAGTACTTC
>TRBJ2-7|NA|TRBV14|NA
CASSPKPSGSNEQYF
TGTGCCAGCAGCCCCAAACCTTCTGGGAGCAACGAGCAGTACTTC
>TRBJ2-5|NA|TRBV28|TRBD2
CASSLRLALQETQYF
TGTGCCAGCAGTCTACGACTAGCGCTACAAGAGACCCAGTACTTC
>TRBJ2-5|NA|TRBV11-3|TRBD2
CASSPATSGSETQYF
TGTGCCAGCAGCCCCGCGACTAGCGGGAGTGAGACCCAGTACTTC
>TRBJ2-1|NA|TRBV11-2|TRBD2
CASSDGGTRDYNEQFF
TGTGCCAGCAGCGATGGCGGGACTAGGGATTACAATGAGCAGTTCTTC
>TRBJ2-7|once|TRBV27|TRBD2
CASSLKTSGAYEQYF
TGTGCCAGCAGTTTGAAGACTAGCGGGGCCTACGAGCAGTACTTC
>TRBJ2-7|NA|TRBV14|NA
CASSQDRQWDEQYF
TGTGCCAGCAGCCAAGATCGACAGTGGGACGAGCAGTACTTC
>TRBJ2-7|NA|TRBV13|NA
CASSSGHRSDEQYF
TGTGCCAGCAGCTCGGGACACCGGAGTGACGAGCAGTACTTC
>TRBJ1-3|NA|TRBV5-4|NA
CASSFLGPGNTIYF
TGTGCCAGCAGCTTCCTGGGACCTGGAAACACCATATATTTT
>TRBJ2-1|NA|TRBV11-2|TRBD2
CASSLGLSSGYNEQFF
TGTGCCAGCAGCTTAGGGTTGTCTAGCGGTTACAATGAGCAGTTCTTC
>TRBJ2-3|NA|TRBV29-1|TRBD2
CSVDGGKVDTQYF
TGCAGCGTTGACGGGGGGAAAGTAGATACGCAGTATTTT
>TRBJ1-1|NA|TRBV5-6|NA
CASGPTGDLLEAFF
TGTGCCAGCGGACCGACGGGAGACCTCCTTGAAGCTTTCTTT
>TRBJ2-7|NA|TRBV28|NA
CASSTIIRGAYEQYF
TGTGCCAGCAGTACTATCATTAGAGGAGCCTACGAGCAGTACTTC
>TRBJ2-1|once|TRBV7-9|NA
CASSPWGSSYNEQFF
TGTGCCAGCAGCCCCTGGGGTAGCTCCTACAATGAGCAGTTCTTC
>TRBJ2-5|NA|TRBV10-3|TRBD2
CAISEGLAGVSEETQYF
TGTGCCATCAGTGAGGGGCTAGCGGGAGTAAGTGAAGAGACCCAGTACTTC
>TRBJ2-5|NA|TRBV5-8|NA
CASSLEGRAQETQYF
TGTGCCAGCAGCTTGGAAGGCAGGGCCCAAGAGACCCAGTACTTC
>TRBJ2-2|NA|TRBV7-9|TRBD2
CASSLAPLAANTGELFF
TGTGCCAGCAGCTTAGCGCCCCTAGCGGCGAACACCGGGGAGCTGTTTTTT
>TRBJ2-3|NA|TRBV11-2|TRBD2
CASSPGAGGGDTQYF
TGTGCCAGCAGCCCAGGGGCGGGAGGGGGTGATACGCAGTATTTT
>TRBJ2-1|NA|TRBV9|TRBD2
CASSVGAGGYNEQFF
TGTGCCAGCAGCGTAGGAGCGGGAGGGTACAATGAGCAGTTCTTC
>TRBJ2-2|NA|TRBV19|TRBD1
CASAQGATDTGELFF
TGTGCCAGCGCCCAGGGGGCCACCGACACCGGGGAGCTGTTTTTT
>TRBJ1-5|NA|TRBV6-5|NA
CASSSFGNQPQHF
TGTGCCAGCAGTTCCTTCGGCAATCAGCCCCAGCATTTT
>TRBJ2-7|NA|TRBV6-5|NA
CASRKGTGTYEQYF
TGTGCCAGCAGGAAGGGTACAGGGACCTACGAGCAGTACTTC
>TRBJ2-3|NA|TRBV9|NA
CASSVEGGSIRTDTQYF
TGTGCCAGCAGCGTAGAAGGGGGGAGCATACGCACAGATACGCAGTATTTT